The clone carrying this TCR beta chain has more than one count but fewer than ten. The antigen is not known. The data are from a study of Tregs in tolerant kidney transplant recipients. The study, taken as a whole, reports: Antigen-driven expansion was suggested because donor-specific Tregs expanded more than all Tregs in tolerant patients. Biological reproducibility was not directly addressed in this study. Few patients were studied, so findings need validation in larger groups.

FACS sorting followed a 6-day coculture of CFSE-labeled recipient PBMCs with irradiated graft donor PBMCs. The CDR3 has 14 amino acids. V was pared by 4 bases and J by 6 bases, with 14 bases between. Germline V gene data show CDR1 as SGHTA and CDR2 as FQGNSA. The protocol was immunoSEQ multiplex PCR, while the TCRdb copy is restricted to in-frame clones and leaves out a portion. In the table there are several thousand clones, about 32% of which are singletons. The chain is built from TRBV7-2 and TRBJ2-3; no definite D call. This specimen was CD8+ T cells from blood cultured with allogeneic cells, taken before the transplant. This TCR was sampled from a human patient who received a combined kidney and bone marrow transplant. The CDR3 nucleotides are TGTGCCAGCAGCTCCATATGGCCTTATGATACGCAGTATTTT. Its translation: CASSSIWPYDTQYF.